The 28 T cell receptor beta chains reported below all come from one sample, sequenced in a study of cytomegalovirus exposure and HLA in healthy donors. PCR primers comprised 60 Vbeta and 13 Jbeta primers. Profiled with immunoSEQ multiplex PCR; TCRdb holds only in-frame clones, not every one. Seen here are some 100,000 clones, about 75% observed once, and the top ten hold under 5.5%. Sequencing was done on a sample of PBMCs. The source is a woman between 18 and 30 years old in good health and CMV-seropositive.

The chain employs TRBV25-1 and TRBJ2-2; 14 nucleotides align to TRBD2. Germline CDR1 reads MGHDK; CDR2 reads SYGVNS. V shed 4 bases, J shed 1 base, and the junction held 5 bases outside the gene matches. This CDR3 spans 18 amino acids. DNA for the CDR3: TGTGCCAGCAGTGCGACCGGGACTAGCGGGGGGAACACCGGGGAGCTGTTTTTT. It is translated as CASSATGTSGGNTGELFF.

This clone was found a few times. The chain couples TRBV14 to TRBJ2-7, with no clear D. The CDR3 runs 13 residues. Trimming cost V 1 base and J 0 bases, with 4 bases left between them. Germline-derived CDR1 and CDR2 are SGHDN and FVKESK. This chain's CDR3 is CASSQVSSYEQYF. In nucleotides, the CDR3 is TGTGCCAGCAGCCAAGTTAGCTCCTACGAGCAGTACTTC.

The table lists this clone with a count of one. The chain links TRBV30 to TRBJ1-1; D is perhaps TRBD1 (6 bases). The CDR3 totals 14 residues. CDR1 GTSNPN and CDR2 SVGIG come from the germline V gene (reference sequence). V was trimmed by 2 bases and J by 0 bases, leaving 10 bases between them. The CDR3 sequence is CAWSLTGLNTEAFF. The CDR3 bases are TGTGCCTGGAGTCTTACAGGGTTGAACACTGAAGCTTTCTTT.

The chain combines TRBV6-5 with TRBJ2-1; 8 bases are shared with TRBD1. CDR3 length: 14 residues. Trimming cost V 9 bases and J 2 bases; bases outside gene matches: 6. Germline V gene sequence: CDR1 MNHEY, CDR2 SVGAGI. The CDR3 is CASHGRGPYNEQFF. The CDR3 DNA reads as TGTGCCAGTCACGGCAGGGGGCCCTACAATGAGCAGTTCTTC.

This rearrangement joins TRBV6-4 to TRBJ2-3, with 9 bases that match TRBD2. This CDR3 comprises 16 residues. Losses at the gene ends were 3 bases for V and 6 bases for J; bases not matched to a gene: 10. CDR1 MRHNA and CDR2 SNTAGT come from the germline V gene. Written as DNA, the CDR3 is TGTGCCAGCAGTGAAGGGCTAGCGGGATCTAGGGATACGCAGTATTTT. Translation: CASSEGLAGSRDTQYF.

This clone was picked up a small number of times. CDR3 nucleotide sequence: TGCGCCAGCAGCCCCCTCCTGGCCCCGTACCAAGAGACCCAGTACTTC. Translating it yields CASSPLLAPYQETQYF. The rearrangement uses TRBV4-1 and TRBJ2-5; no clear D gene. Germline-derived CDR1 and CDR2 are MGHRA and YSYEKL. This CDR3 comprises 16 residues. Between the trimmed V and J ends, which lost 4 bases and 0 bases, there was a span of 15 bases.

The chain links TRBV27 to TRBJ2-1; TRBD2 agrees at 14 bases. The CDR3 is 15 amino acids. The V gene's germline CDR1 is MNHEY and CDR2 SMNVEV (reference sequence). The trim removed 5 bases at V and 8 bases at J, leaving 5 bases unmatched. CDR3 sequence reads: CASSPGLAGVYEQFF. In nucleotides, the CDR3 is TGTGCCAGCAGTCCGGGACTAGCGGGAGTCTATGAGCAGTTCTTC.

J is TRBJ2-7 and V is TRBV7-2, with no clear D. The CDR3 has 13 residues. The V end lost 0 bases, the J end lost 6 bases, and 9 bases lay between the germline ends. CDR1 is SGHTA, CDR2 FQGNSA, per germline. The CDR3 DNA sequence: TGTGCCAGCAGCTTAGCTGCCAGTACCGAGCAGTACTTC. It translates to CASSLAASTEQYF.

The chain uses TRBV28 and TRBJ2-7; maybe TRBD1 (5 bases). Germline loops: CDR1 MDHEN, CDR2 SYDVKM. Trimming removed 2 bases at V and 3 bases at J, with 20 bases between. This CDR3 has 17 residues. For the CDR3, the DNA is TGTGCCAGCAGTTTAGGGGCCCCAGGGCGCGGTGACTACGAGCAGTACTTC. Its protein is CASSLGAPGRGDYEQYF.

J is TRBJ1-2 and V is TRBV10-2, with a weak D call TRBD1 (6 bases). CDR1 and CDR2 (germline): WSHSY, SAAADI. CDR3 length: 12 amino acids. With 3 bases removed from V and 6 bases from J, the gap between germline ends came to 8 bases. The CDR3 region is CASSEQGDGYTF. CDR3 DNA sequence: TGCGCCAGCAGTGAACAGGGTGATGGCTACACCTTC.

This chain joins TRBV5-1 and TRBJ2-7; perhaps TRBD2 as D (6 bases). V was pared by 0 bases and J by 2 bases, with 15 bases between. Looked up from germline, CDR1 is SGHRS and CDR2 is YFSETQ. This CDR3 region has 16 residues. The CDR3 region is CASSLGEFAGPYEQYF. The CDR3 nucleotides are TGCGCCAGCAGCTTGGGGGAATTCGCGGGGCCCTACGAGCAGTACTTC.

The chain carries TRBV4-1 and TRBJ2-7; possibly TRBD2 for D (5 bases). CDR3 length: 14 residues. V gave up 0 bases and J gave up 3 bases, with 9 bases separating them. The V gene's germline CDR1 is MGHRA and CDR2 YSYEKL. CDR3 sequence: CASSQEDGDYEQYF. DNA of the CDR3: TGCGCCAGCAGCCAAGAAGACGGGGACTACGAGCAGTACTTC.

This sequence joins TRBV19 and TRBJ2-7; TRBD1 matches at 8 bases. Germline V gives CDR1 LNHDA, CDR2 SQIVND (reference sequence). The CDR3 extends over 15 amino acids. The junction had 7 bases not matched to a gene; V was cut back by 5 bases and J by 1 base. For the CDR3, the DNA is TGTGCCAGTAGTCCTCAGGGACAGGCGTCCTACGAGCAGTACTTC. Its protein is CASSPQGQASYEQYF.

This chain links TRBV29-1 with TRBJ2-2, with 7 bases that match TRBD2. CDR1 and CDR2 from the germline V gene are SQVTM and ANQGSEA. The ends lost 6 bases at V and 4 bases at J; junction bases unmatched: 5. There are 13 residues in the CDR3. CDR3 sequence (DNA): TGCAGCGTGGGAGGGAGGGTCACCGGGGAGCTGTTTTTT. The encoded protein is CSVGGRVTGELFF.

CDR3: CASSQGQLYEQYF. The CDR3, as DNA: TGTGCCAGCAGCCAGGGACAGCTCTACGAGCAGTACTTC. The chain recombines TRBV28 with TRBJ2-7; 7 nucleotides agree with TRBD1. CDR1 and CDR2 (germline): MDHEN, SYDVKM. Germline trimming cut 6 bases from V and 3 bases from J; bases unmatched to any gene: 5. The CDR3 extends over 13 amino acids.

CDR3 coding DNA: TGTGCCTGGAGTATCCTAGCGGGACCGCTTACCAACCCCGGGGAGCTGTTTTTT. It yields the protein CAWSILAGPLTNPGELFF. The chain links TRBV30 to TRBJ2-2; 9 positions agree with TRBD2. V gave up 2 bases and J gave up 6 bases; unmatched junction bases: 16. This CDR3 spans 18 amino acids. Germline CDR1 GTSNPN, CDR2 SVGIG (reference sequence).

This clone was counted only a few times. The rearrangement links TRBV25-1 to TRBJ2-3; possible D gene TRBD2, 6 bases. Germline V gene sequence: CDR1 MGHDK, CDR2 SYGVNS. The CDR3 length is 15 residues. V was cut by 5 bases and J by 6 bases, with 18 bases left in between. The CDR3 nucleotides read TGTGCCAGCAGTTGGACGGGACTTATCGTGGATACGCAGTATTTT. Translated, it gives CASSWTGLIVDTQYF.

The chain recombines TRBV18 with TRBJ1-2; D not certain. CDR1 and CDR2 (germline): KGHSH, LQKENI. V shed 0 bases and J shed 8 bases, with 13 bases lying between them. This CDR3 contains 14 residues. The CDR3: CASSPPNSHEGYTF. The CDR3 coding sequence is TGTGCCAGCTCACCACCGAACAGTCACGAAGGCTACACCTTC.

This rearrangement joins TRBV15 to TRBJ1-1; D remains ambiguous. The V and J ends lost 3 bases and 6 bases respectively, with 17 bases between them. CDR3 length: 15 residues. CDR1 is LNHNV and CDR2 is YYDKDF in the germline V gene (reference sequence). CDR3 sequence reads: CATSSEDKVEPEAFF. CDR3 DNA: TGTGCCACCAGCAGTGAAGACAAAGTAGAGCCTGAAGCTTTCTTT. Using reference TRBV15 and TRBJ1-1 for the parts outside the CDR3, the full variable domain is DAMVIQNPRYQVTQFGKPVTLSCSQTLNHNVMYWYQQKSSQAPKLLFHYYDKDFNNEADTPDNFQSRRPNTSFCFLDIRSPGLGDTAMYLCATSSEDKVEPEAFFGQGTRLTVV.

The rearrangement uses TRBV19 and TRBJ2-7; D unresolved. This CDR3 has 13 amino acids. Germline loops: CDR1 LNHDA, CDR2 SQIVND (reference sequence). Trimming took 1 base from V and 2 from J, leaving 6 bases between them. CDR3 region: CASSIGLTYEQYF. CDR3 DNA: TGTGCCAGTAGTATAGGACTTACCTACGAGCAGTACTTC.

The J gene is TRBJ1-1, the V gene TRBV6-5; tentative D call: TRBD1 (5 bases). Germline lookup yields CDR1 MNHEY and CDR2 SVGAGI. Between the trimmed V and J ends, which lost 8 bases and 1 base, there was a span of 14 bases. This CDR3 contains 14 residues. The CDR3, as DNA: TGTGCCAGCTCCCGAGGACACCCGAACACTGAAGCTTTCTTT. It specifies CASSRGHPNTEAFF.

This chain links TRBV6-6 with TRBJ1-2; tentative D call: TRBD1 (6 bases). CDR1 is MNHNY and CDR2 is SVGAGI in the germline V gene (reference sequence). The CDR3 loop spans 16 amino acids. Between the trimmed V and J ends, which lost 6 bases and 5 bases, there was a span of 22 bases. CDR3 in amino acids: CASRERTVQGSYGYTF. DNA for the CDR3: TGTGCCAGCAGGGAACGGACAGTTCAGGGGAGTTATGGCTACACCTTC.

This clone was seen only once. The gene calls are TRBV7-9 and TRBJ1-5, with 7 bases matching TRBD1. This CDR3 is 14 amino acids long. Germline V lookup: CDR1 SEHNR, CDR2 FQNEAQ (reference sequence). The J segment lost 9 bases and the V segment lost 5 bases, leaving 10 bases of the junction unmatched. CDR3 coding DNA: TGTGCCAGCAGCCTAGGGGGCGATGGTGGGCCCCAGCATTTT. Its protein product is CASSLGGDGGPQHF.

The chain carries TRBV5-6 and TRBJ2-2; no reliable D call. This CDR3 has 13 residues. Trimming shortened V by 2 bases and J by 6 bases, and 8 bases separated the two germline ends. Germline assignment: CDR1 SGHDT and CDR2 YYEEEE. In nucleotides, the CDR3 is TGTGCCAGCAGCTTCCGAAGAGCCGGGGAGCTGTTTTTT. It yields the protein CASSFRRAGELFF.

This chain links TRBV2 with TRBJ1-3, with unresolved D. CDR3 length: 16 amino acids. V lost 0 bases to trimming and J lost 0 bases, with 9 bases between them. Germline V CDR1 and CDR2: SNHLY, FYNNEI. The CDR3 protein is CASSEAWSLSGNTIYF. CDR3 coding DNA: TGTGCCAGCAGTGAAGCTTGGAGCCTCTCTGGAAACACCATATATTTT.

The J gene is TRBJ2-1, the V gene TRBV29-1; the match to TRBD1 covers 9 bases. This CDR3 has 15 residues. V lost 5 bases and J lost 3; bases outside the gene matches: 8. CDR1 and CDR2 (germline): SQVTM, ANQGSEA. In DNA form, the CDR3 reads TGCAGCGTTATTGGGGGACAGGGACTCTACAATGAGCAGTTCTTC. Its protein product is CSVIGGQGLYNEQFF.

A word on this clone: At one end the junction does not follow the germline gene, possibly because of a read error. The chain carries TRBV7-9 and TRBJ2-5; D is perhaps TRBD2 (6 bases). This CDR3 region has 12 residues. The germline V gene has CDR1 SEHNR and CDR2 FQNEAQ (reference sequence). DNA for the CDR3: TGTTCCAGCAGCCGGACTATCGAGACCCAGTACTTC. This gives the protein CSSSRTIETQYF.

V is TRBV5-1 and J is TRBJ2-5; tentatively, D is TRBD2 (6 bases). Germline assignment: CDR1 SGHRS and CDR2 YFSETQ. Trimming pared 0 bases from V and 5 bases from J, leaving 11 bases between. The CDR3 has 14 residues. The CDR3 DNA reads TGCGCCAGCAGCTTGGCCCCGGGAGAGGAGACCCAGTACTTC. Translation gives CASSLAPGEETQYF.